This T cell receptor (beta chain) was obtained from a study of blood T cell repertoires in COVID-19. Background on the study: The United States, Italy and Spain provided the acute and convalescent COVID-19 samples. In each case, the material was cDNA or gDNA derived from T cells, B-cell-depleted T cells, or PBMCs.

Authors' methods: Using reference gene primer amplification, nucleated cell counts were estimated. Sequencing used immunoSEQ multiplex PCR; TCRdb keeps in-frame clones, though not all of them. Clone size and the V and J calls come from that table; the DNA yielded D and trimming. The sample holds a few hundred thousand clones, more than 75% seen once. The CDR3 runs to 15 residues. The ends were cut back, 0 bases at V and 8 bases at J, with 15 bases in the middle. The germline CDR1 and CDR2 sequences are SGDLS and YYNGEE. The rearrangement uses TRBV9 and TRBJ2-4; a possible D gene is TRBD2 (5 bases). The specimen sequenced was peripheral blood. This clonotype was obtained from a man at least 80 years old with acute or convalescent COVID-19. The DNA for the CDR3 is TGTGCCAGCAGCGTAGGCGGACTCGACGGGGACATTCAGTACTTC. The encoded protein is CASSVGGLDGDIQYF.